This entry is about one T cell receptor beta chain. Its antigen target is currently unknown. Base qualities were left out, and no much larger clone turns up one base away. Libraries were built with the immunoSEQ multiplex PCR assay. As stored in TCRdb, this immuneACCESS dataset retains in-frame rearrangements with V and J assigned. A fraction of the clones does not appear; measured against another copy, unresolved V genes explain less than half of the discrepancy, and the remainder lacks a known reason. This sample has approximately 92,000 clones in its table, and 85% to 95% of those were observed once. The ten largest account for about 2.4% of the sample. This entry comes from a study of T cell changes during pregnancy in multiple sclerosis (dated by TCRdb to the late 2010s). At the level of the whole study: In women with multiple sclerosis, the researchers looked at how the T cell repertoire shifted as pregnancy progressed.

The receptor comes from a female donor with multiple sclerosis, enrolled in a pregnancy study. Sample: peripheral blood, taken in the first trimester of pregnancy.

DNA sequence: TGTGCCAGCAGCGAAGGGAGTCGGACTCAGTTCTTC. This encodes CASSEGSRTQFF. The sequence joins TRBV9 to TRBJ2-1; tentative D gene TRBD2, with 5 bases matching. Per the germline V gene, SGDLS is the CDR1 and YYNGEE is the CDR2. At the junction V is shortened by 3 bases and J by 13 bases, with 14 bases in between. Reading from cysteine to phenylalanine, the CDR3 counts 12 amino acids. Of the read, only the CDR3 DNA is kept; its 36 bases are in frame from base 1.